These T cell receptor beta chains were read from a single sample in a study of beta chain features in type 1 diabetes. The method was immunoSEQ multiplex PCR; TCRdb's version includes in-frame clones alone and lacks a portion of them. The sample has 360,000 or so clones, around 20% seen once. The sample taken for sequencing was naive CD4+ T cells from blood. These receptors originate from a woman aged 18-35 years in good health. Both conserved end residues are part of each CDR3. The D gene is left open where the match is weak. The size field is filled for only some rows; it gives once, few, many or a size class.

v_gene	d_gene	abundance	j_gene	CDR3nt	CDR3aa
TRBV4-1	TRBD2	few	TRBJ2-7	TGCGCCAGCAGCCACCTGGGACTAGCGGGGCGGGAGCAGTACTTC	CASSHLGLAGREQYF
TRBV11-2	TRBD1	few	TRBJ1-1	TGTGCCAGCAGCTTTGGGACAGGGGTGTGGGGCACTGAAGCTTTCTTT	CASSFGTGVWGTEAFF
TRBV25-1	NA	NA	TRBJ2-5	TGTGCCAGCAGTGCGCGTTTGGGAGTTGCCGAGACCCAGTACTTC	CASSARLGVAETQYF
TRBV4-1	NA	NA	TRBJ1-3	TGCGCCAGCAGCCAGACAATCGCTGGAAACACCATATATTTT	CASSQTIAGNTIYF
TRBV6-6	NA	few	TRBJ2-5	TGTGCCAGCAGTTACCCAGGGGACCAAGAGACCCAGTACTTC	CASSYPGDQETQYF
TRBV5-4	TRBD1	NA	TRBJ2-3	TGTGCCAGCAGCTTCGGCAGGGGGAGCACAGATACGCAGTATTTT	CASSFGRGSTDTQYF
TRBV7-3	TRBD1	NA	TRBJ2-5	TGTGCCAGCAGCCGGGACAGACAAGAGACCCAGTACTTC	CASSRDRQETQYF
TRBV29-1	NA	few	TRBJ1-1	TGCAGCGTTCGAGGGTCGACGAACACTGAAGCTTTCTTT	CSVRGSTNTEAFF
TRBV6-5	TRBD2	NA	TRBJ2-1	TGTGCCATCCGGGGGGACAATGAGCAGTTCTTC	CAIRGDNEQFF
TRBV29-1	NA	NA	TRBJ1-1	TGCAGCGTTGAAGTTGCAGGGAAGGCTGAAGCTTTCTTT	CSVEVAGKAEAFF
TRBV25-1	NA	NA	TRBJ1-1	TGTGCCAGCAGTGACCGCAGGCCGAACACTGAAGCTTTCTTT	CASSDRRPNTEAFF
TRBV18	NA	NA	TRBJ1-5	TGTGCCAGCTCACCGTTCCGGGGAGTAACTCAGCCCCAGCATTTT	CASSPFRGVTQPQHF
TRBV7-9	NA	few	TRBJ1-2	TGTGCCAGCAGCCCTACGATGCAAGGGGTTGTGTCGGACTATGGCTACACCTTC	CASSPTMQGVVSDYGYTF
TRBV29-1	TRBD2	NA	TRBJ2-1	TGCAGCGTTAGGGGTAGCGGGGCGGTCAATGAGCAGTTCTTC	CSVRGSGAVNEQFF
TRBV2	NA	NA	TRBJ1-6	TGTGCCAGCGGCCGGGTTGTTTCACCCCTCCACTTT	CASGRVVSPLHF
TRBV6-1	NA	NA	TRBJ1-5	TGTGCCAGCAGTGAAGCGCGGGTTCAGCCCCAGCATTTT	CASSEARVQPQHF
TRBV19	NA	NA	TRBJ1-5	TGTGCCAGTACCGATGAGGGAGTCGCCAATCAGCCCCAGCATTTT	CASTDEGVANQPQHF
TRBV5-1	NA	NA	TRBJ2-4	TGCGCCAGCAGCCCGGTAGCGGACTCAAACATTCAGTACTTC	CASSPVADSNIQYF
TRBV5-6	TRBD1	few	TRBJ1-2	TGTGCCAGCAGACGGCGAGGGACAGGGTCTAACTATGGCTACACCTTC	CASRRRGTGSNYGYTF
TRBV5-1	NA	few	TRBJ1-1	TGCGCCAGCAGCCCAGGACAGCCCACTGAAGCTTTCTTT	CASSPGQPTEAFF
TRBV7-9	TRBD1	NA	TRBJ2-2	TGTGCCAGCAGCCTTGACAGGGAAGGCACCGGGGAGCTGTTTTTT	CASSLDREGTGELFF
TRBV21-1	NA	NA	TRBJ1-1	TGTGCCAGCAGTCATACAATGAACACTGAAGCTTTCTTT	CASSHTMNTEAFF
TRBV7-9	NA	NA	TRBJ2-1	TGTGCCAGCAGCCCCTCGTGGAGGGTCAATGAGCAGTTCTTC	CASSPSWRVNEQFF
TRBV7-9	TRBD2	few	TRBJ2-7	TGTGCCAGCAGCCTAAGCGGGAGGTACGACGAGCAGTACTTC	CASSLSGRYDEQYF
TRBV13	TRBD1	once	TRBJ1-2	TGTGCCAGCAGCTCCCGGACAGGTTGGGGCTACACCTTC	CASSSRTGWGYTF
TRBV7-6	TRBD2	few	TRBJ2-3	TGTGCCAGCAGCTTAGGAGCTAGCGGGACTGGCACAGATACGCAGTATTTT	CASSLGASGTGTDTQYF
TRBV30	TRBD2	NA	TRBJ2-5	TGTGCCTGGGTGACTAGCGGGAGGGCCAAGACCCAGTACTTC	CAWVTSGRAKTQYF
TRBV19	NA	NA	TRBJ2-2	TGTGCCAGTCAGACTCATAGGGAGATGAACACCGGGGAGCTGTTTTTT	CASQTHREMNTGELFF
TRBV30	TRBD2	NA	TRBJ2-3	TGTGCCCGCGGTAGCGGGAGCACAGATACGCAGTATTTT	CARGSGSTDTQYF
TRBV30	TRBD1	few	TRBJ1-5	TGTGCTTGGGGGACAGGGATAAGGCAGCCCCAGCATTTT	CAWGTGIRQPQHF
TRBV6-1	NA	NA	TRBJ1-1	TGTGCCGTTCGACTTGGTAGGACTGAAGCTTTCTTT	CAVRLGRTEAFF
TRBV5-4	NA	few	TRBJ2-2	TGTGCCAGCAGCTTGGTAGCTGCCACCGGGGAGCTGTTTTTT	CASSLVAATGELFF
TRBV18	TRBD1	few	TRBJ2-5	TGTGCCAGCTCACCAAGACAGGGGTACCAAGAGACCCAGTACTTC	CASSPRQGYQETQYF
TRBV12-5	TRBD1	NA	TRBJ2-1	TGTGCTAGTGGTTCGTCTGGACAGGGGTCCTACAATGAGCAGTTCTTC	CASGSSGQGSYNEQFF
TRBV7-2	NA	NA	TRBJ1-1	TGTGCCAGCAGTAGGACAGATAACACTGAAGCTTTCTTT	CASSRTDNTEAFF
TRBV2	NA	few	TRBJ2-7	TGTGCCAGCAGTGAGCACAGGGCCTCCTACGAGCAGTACTTC	CASSEHRASYEQYF